Here is one TCR beta chain with its context. Its matching antigen is unknown. Some clones are missing from TCRdb's copy, which holds only in-frame ones; the method was immunoSEQ multiplex PCR. The sample lists 62,000 or so clones, roughly 95% occurring once. The data belong to a study of brain T cells in children with intractable seizures. Study-level points and caveats: Pre-surgery blood may have been undersampled, hiding some clones.

The CDR3 has 16 amino acids. CDR1 is LGHDT, CDR2 YNNKEL, per germline (reference sequence). Trimming at V came to 3 bases and at J to 4 bases, leaving 5 bases not matched to a gene. The rearrangement joins TRBV3-1 (or the pseudogene TRBV3-2) to TRBJ2-6, with 8 bases lining up with TRBD1. The clonotype was recovered from a boy younger than two with focal cortical dysplasia and intractable seizures. Sequenced here: peripheral blood, sampled at surgery. The CDR3 nucleotides are TGTGCCAGCAGCCAGACAGGGGCCGGGGGGGCCAACGTCCTGACTTTC. Protein product: CASSQTGAGGANVLTF.